This TCR beta chain was retrieved from a study of blood T cells in healthy people across ages. From germline, CDR1 is SGHDT and CDR2 YYEEEE. The V and J ends lost 5 bases and 3 bases, in that order; junction bases with no gene match: 6. The CDR3 loop spans 15 amino acids. Alongside a J-beta primer mix, a sample-barcoded 5' primer served in a second PCR lasting roughly 6 to 11 cycles. Via MiXCR, TCRdb re-called the 5' RACE reads, giving one row per CDR3 protein. The sample lists hundreds of thousands of distinct CDR3 sequences; about 20% were seen once. There are a few counts of this clonotype. Antigen specificity is unknown. Findings of the study overall: It was held that diversity estimates obtained from one million T cells represented underestimates. Lack of knowledge of donor CMV status possibly confounded expanded clonotype changes.

The receptor comes from a man aged 65 to 79 in good health. What was sequenced was blood. The gene calls are TRBV5-6 and TRBJ2-3, with 10 bases identical to TRBD1. CDR3 in DNA: TGTGCCAGCAGATCCGACAGGGGGCGGACAGATACGCAGTATTTT. Protein: CASRSDRGRTDTQYF.